These 16 T cell receptor beta chains came from one sample sequenced in a study of beta chain features in type 1 diabetes. Whole-study results and caveats: Type 1 diabetes patients had moderately but significantly shorter TCRB CDR3s in all four CD4+ subsets.

TCRB transcripts that were expressed got sequenced, as all of the isolated RNA had been reverse transcribed. The data were produced by immunoSEQ multiplex PCR, yet TCRdb's version contains in-frame clones alone and is incomplete. The sample includes nearly 700,000 clones, around 15% of them seen just once. These TCRs are of unknown antigen specificity. The sample comprised naive CD4+ T cells from blood. These receptors came from a man aged 18-30 years with type 1 diabetes.

The rearrangement links TRBV10-1 to TRBJ2-2; D is undetermined. Germline V gives CDR1 WNHNN, CDR2 SYGVQD (reference sequence). The CDR3 is 13 residues long. V was shortened by 5 bases and J by 4 bases, with 8 bases between the two germline ends. The CDR3, as DNA: TGCGCCAGCAGTACCTCTTCCACCGGGGAGCTGTTTTTT. This translates into CASSTSSTGELFF.

This clone occurred a few times. The chain employs TRBV19 and TRBJ1-6, with a weak D call TRBD1 (5 bases). Germline values: CDR1 LNHDA, CDR2 SQIVND (reference sequence). The CDR3 consists of 14 residues. V shed 5 bases and J shed 1 base, with 6 bases lying between them. The CDR3 bases are TGTGCCAGTAGTGGGGGATCCTATAATTCACCCCTCCACTTT. This translates into CASSGGSYNSPLHF.

This clone turned up a few times. This chain uses TRBV2 with TRBJ1-5; 8 positions match TRBD1. The CDR3 contains 14 residues. The germline gives CDR1 SNHLY, CDR2 FYNNEI. The J segment lost 9 bases and the V segment lost 6 bases, leaving 10 bases of the junction unmatched. The CDR3 spells CASRKDRDLGPQHF. The DNA of the CDR3 is TGTGCCAGCAGGAAGGACAGGGACCTAGGGCCCCAGCATTTT.

The rearrangement links TRBV2 to TRBJ2-5; D is ambiguous. The germline gives CDR1 SNHLY, CDR2 FYNNEI. V was clipped by 3 bases and J by 7 bases, with 12 bases between them. This CDR3 has 13 amino acids. CDR3 in amino acids: CASSDPPLGTQYF. In DNA, the CDR3 is TGTGCCAGCAGTGATCCCCCCCTTGGGACCCAGTACTTC.

The chain combines TRBV9 with TRBJ1-2, with 7 positions matching TRBD1. The CDR3 has 14 amino acids. CDR1 and CDR2 from the germline V gene are SGDLS and YYNGEE. J was trimmed by 2 bases and V by 2 bases; bases with no gene match: 3. The DNA of the CDR3 is TGTGCCAGCAGCGTCGGGACAGTGAACTATGGCTACACCTTC. Translation: CASSVGTVNYGYTF.

The gene calls are TRBV25-1 and TRBJ2-2, with no clear D. Trimming left V 4 bases short and J 7 bases short, with 10 bases between. The CDR3 runs 13 residues. The germline gives CDR1 MGHDK, CDR2 SYGVNS. The DNA for the CDR3 is TGTGCCAGCAGTGTGCGGCCAGGCGGGGAGCTGTTTTTT. It encodes CASSVRPGGELFF.

A few counts support this clone. The sample holds other DNA sequences that translate to the same CDR3. The chain links TRBV7-9 to TRBJ1-4; D is uncertain. CDR1 and CDR2 from the germline V gene are SEHNR and FQNEAQ (reference sequence). The V end was cut by 3 bases, the J end by 0 bases, with 5 bases between. CDR3 length: 14 amino acids. CDR3 bases: TGTGCCAGCAGCTTGGGTGCAACTAATGAAAAACTGTTTTTT. Translated, it gives CASSLGATNEKLFF. The full variable domain, rest sourced from reference TRBV7-9 and TRBJ1-4, is DTGVSQNPRHKITKRGQNVTFRCDPISEHNRLYWYRQTLGQGPEFLTYFQNEAQLEKSRLLSDRFSAERPKGSFSTLEIQRTEQGDSAMYLCASSLGATNEKLFFGSGTQLSVL.

This clone was seen only a few times. This chain joins TRBV28 and TRBJ1-4; D not certain. V was cut by 6 bases and J by 5 bases, with 7 bases left in between. Germline V CDR1 and CDR2: MDHEN, SYDVKM. The CDR3 has 12 amino acids. CDR3 region: CASSPGNEKLFF. DNA of the CDR3: TGTGCCAGCAGCCCGGGGAATGAAAAACTGTTTTTT.

The J gene is TRBJ2-1, the V gene TRBV4-1; possibly TRBD1 or TRBD2 for D (6 bases each). The V end lost 3 bases, the J end lost 8 bases, and 14 bases lay between the germline ends. CDR1 is MGHRA and CDR2 is YSYEKL in the germline V gene. The CDR3 is 14 amino acids. CDR3 sequence reads: CASSQAGGGYEQFF. CDR3 nucleotide sequence: TGCGCCAGCAGCCAGGCTGGAGGGGGATATGAGCAGTTCTTC.

This clone was observed a few times. The V gene is TRBV10-3, the J gene TRBJ1-5; D may be TRBD1 (5 bases). V lost 3 bases and J 1 base, leaving 7 bases between the germline ends. The CDR3 consists of 14 residues. Germline CDR1 is ENHRY and CDR2 is SYGVKD. CDR3 in amino acids: CAISDRESNQPQHF. The CDR3 DNA is TGTGCCATCAGTGACAGGGAGAGCAATCAGCCCCAGCATTTT.

This clone showed up just a few times. CDR3 region: CASSSPGGPDNSPLHF. CDR3 nucleotide sequence: TGTGCCAGCAGTTCCCCGGGGGGGCCCGATAATTCACCCCTCCACTTT. The gene calls are TRBV27 and TRBJ1-6; a possible D gene is TRBD1 (6 bases). Germline V lookup: CDR1 MNHEY, CDR2 SMNVEV (reference sequence). Deletions cut 4 bases from V and 5 bases from J, with 15 bases between. There are 16 residues in the CDR3.

This clone was counted only a few times. J is TRBJ1-2 and V is TRBV2; 7 bases agree with TRBD1. Trimming took 2 bases from V and 5 from J; bases not matched to a gene: 11. The CDR3 has 16 residues. Germline assignment: CDR1 SNHLY and CDR2 FYNNEI. CDR3 in amino acids: CASSESSSGTAYGYTF. The CDR3 DNA reads as TGTGCCAGCAGTGAAAGCAGCTCCGGGACAGCGTATGGCTACACCTTC.

This chain uses TRBV11-3 with TRBJ1-6; D remains unclear. Per germline, CDR1 SGHNT and CDR2 YENEEA. The V gene lost 0 bases and the J gene lost 7 bases, with 4 bases spanning the gap. This CDR3 comprises 13 residues. DNA of the CDR3: TGTGCCAGCAGCTTAGATGGAAATTCACCCCTCCACTTT. Translating it yields CASSLDGNSPLHF.

This clone came up a few times. This sequence joins TRBV18 and TRBJ2-1; 8 bases align to TRBD1. The CDR3 covers 17 residues. Germline loops: CDR1 KGHSH, CDR2 LQKENI. With V trimmed by 4 bases and J by 2 bases, 10 bases remained unmatched. CDR3 nucleotides: TGTGCCAGCTCACTGACGCCTCAGGGGGCCACCTACAATGAGCAGTTCTTC. This encodes CASSLTPQGATYNEQFF.

This sequence joins TRBV19 and TRBJ2-7, with 9 bases lining up with TRBD1. Germline trimming cut 9 bases from V and 5 bases from J; bases unmatched to any gene: 14. Germline V gene sequence: CDR1 LNHDA, CDR2 SQIVND (reference sequence). This CDR3 has 15 amino acids. The CDR3 sequence is CASAPRDRVDHEQYF. In nucleotides, the CDR3 is TGTGCCAGCGCACCCCGGGACAGGGTGGACCACGAGCAGTACTTC.

The chain has TRBV6-5 and TRBJ1-2, with a weak D call TRBD1 (5 bases). This CDR3 is built from 14 residues. The V end was cut by 6 bases, the J end by 0 bases, with 11 bases between. Germline CDR1 reads MNHEY; CDR2 reads SVGAGI. The CDR3 DNA sequence: TGTGCCAGCAGGCAGGGCTTCTCTAACTATGGCTACACCTTC. Translated, it gives CASRQGFSNYGYTF.